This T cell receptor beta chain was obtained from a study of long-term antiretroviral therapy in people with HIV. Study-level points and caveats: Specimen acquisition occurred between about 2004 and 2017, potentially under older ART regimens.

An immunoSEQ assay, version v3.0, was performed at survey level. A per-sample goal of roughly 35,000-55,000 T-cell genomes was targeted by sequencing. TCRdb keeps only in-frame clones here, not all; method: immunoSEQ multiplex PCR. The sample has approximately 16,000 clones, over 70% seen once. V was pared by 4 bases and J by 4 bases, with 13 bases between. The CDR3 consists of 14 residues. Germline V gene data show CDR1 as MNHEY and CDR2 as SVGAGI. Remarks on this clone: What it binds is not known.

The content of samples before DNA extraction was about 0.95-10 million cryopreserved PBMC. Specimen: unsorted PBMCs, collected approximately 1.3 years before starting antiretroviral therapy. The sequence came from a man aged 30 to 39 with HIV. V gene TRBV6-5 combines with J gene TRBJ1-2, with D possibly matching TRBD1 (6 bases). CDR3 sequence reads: CASSFTQGGYGYTF. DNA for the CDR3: TGTGCCAGCAGTTTTACACAGGGTGGCTATGGCTACACCTTC.